Sequencing of this T cell receptor beta chain was carried out in a study of CD8 T cells in Susac syndrome. Study outcomes and limitations: The study's TCR sequencing and HLA analysis drew on a certain number of individuals. That number was acknowledged as relatively small.

Comment on this clonotype: Its matching antigen is unknown.

Reverse transcription of about 0.5 to 1 ug RNA was performed with random hexamers. Multiplex PCR with immunoSEQ amplified the TCR beta CDR3 across 54 Vbeta and 13 Jbeta. TCRdb processed the immunoSEQ multiplex PCR reads anew with MiXCR; each CDR3 protein has one entry. The table has 150,000 to 200,000 distinct CDR3 sequences, around 94% seen once; the top ten hold roughly 0.14%. CD8+ and CD4+ T cells circulating in blood were sequenced for TCR beta. Both CD4+ and CD8+ T cells were negatively isolated, and TEMRA cells underwent FACS enrichment. CDR1 SGHDN and CDR2 FVKESK come from the germline V gene. The CDR3 has 13 residues. V lost 1 base to trimming and J lost 4 bases, with 4 bases between them.

The chain joins TRBV14 to TRBJ2-2; D is ambiguous. This clonotype originated in a human donor in good health. Sample: CD4+ T cells from PBMCs. CDR3 amino acids: CASSQAITGELFF. CDR3 DNA sequence: TGTGCCAGCAGCCAAGCGATCACCGGGGAGCTGTTTTTT.